These T cell receptor beta chains were read from a single sample in a study of cytomegalovirus exposure and HLA in healthy donors. The repertoire was sequenced with immunoSEQ multiplex PCR; TCRdb's copy has only in-frame clones and lacks some. The data hold 130,000 or so clones, with less than 85% observed a single time. The sequenced sample consisted of PBMCs. The source of these receptors is a woman aged 40-49 years in good health and CMV-seropositive. Each CDR3 is given with its conserved first and last residue. D genes are given only for firm matches. Size is stated for part of the rows, as once, few or many counts, or as a class when the clone is expanded.

d_call,clone_size,v_call,j_call,cdr3_nt,cdr3_aa
TRBD1,.,TRBV18,TRBJ1-2,TGTGCCAGCTCACAAATCGCGCAGGGGGATAATGGCTACACCTTC,CASSQIAQGDNGYTF
TRBD2,.,TRBV15,TRBJ2-7,TGTGCCACCAGCAGGGCGGGGGGGGGAGTCTACGAGCAGTACTTC,CATSRAGGGVYEQYF
TRBD1,.,TRBV7-8,TRBJ2-5,TGTGCCAGCAGCACCCGACTCACAGGGGAAGAGACCCAGTACTTC,CASSTRLTGEETQYF
.,few,TRBV7-2,TRBJ2-2,TGTGCCAGCAGCTTAGCGTGGTTAGCCGGGGAGCTGTTTTTT,CASSLAWLAGELFF
TRBD2,.,TRBV10-3,TRBJ2-7,TGTGCCATCAGTGACTCGCAAGGGTTACTAGCGGGAGAATCTCAAGAGCAGTACTTC,CAISDSQGLLAGESQEQYF
.,.,TRBV7-7,TRBJ1-1,TGTGCCAGCAGCTCCTGCACTGAAGCTTTCTTT,CASSSCTEAFF
TRBD2,.,TRBV30,TRBJ2-1,TGTGCCTGGAGACCGGGACTAGCGGGAGGGCCCTACAATGAGCAGTTCTTC,CAWRPGLAGGPYNEQFF
TRBD1,once,TRBV5-4,TRBJ1-6,TGCGCCAGCAGCCAAGATTTGACAGGGGGCACAGTTAGTTCACCCCTCCACTTT,CASSQDLTGGTVSSPLHF
TRBD1,.,TRBV7-9,TRBJ1-2,TGTGCCAGCAGCTTAGTCACAGGGGGAACTAACTATGGCTACACCTTC,CASSLVTGGTNYGYTF
TRBD1,.,TRBV7-2,TRBJ1-2,TGTGCCAGCAGCCCCAAGGACAGGCCCACTAACTATGGCTACACCTTC,CASSPKDRPTNYGYTF
TRBD2,.,TRBV19,TRBJ2-2,TGTGCCAGTAGCGAGACTAGCGGGATGCCACGCGAGGACACCGGGGAGCTGTTTTTT,CASSETSGMPREDTGELFF
.,.,TRBV18,TRBJ1-4,TGTGCCAGCTCACGGGAGGTGACAACTAATGAAAAACTGTTTTTT,CASSREVTTNEKLFF
TRBD1,.,TRBV5-1,TRBJ1-2,TGCGCCAGCAGCTTGGATACCGGGACAGGGGGGACCTACACCTTC,CASSLDTGTGGTYTF
.,once,TRBV10-3,TRBJ1-1,TGTGCCATCAGGGGGGAGGACACTGAAGCTTTCTTT,CAIRGEDTEAFF
.,.,TRBV7-2,TRBJ1-5,TGTGCCAGCAGCCCGGTCGTTACAGGGCCCAATCAGCCCCAGCATTTT,CASSPVVTGPNQPQHF
TRBD2,.,TRBV15,TRBJ2-2,TGTGCCACCAGCAGAGGGACTAGCGGGGGTTCCGGGGAGCTGTTTTTT,CATSRGTSGGSGELFF
TRBD2,.,TRBV7-2,TRBJ2-3,TGTGCCAGCAGCTTAGAAGGCGGGGGGACCTATACGCAGTATTTT,CASSLEGGGTYTQYF
TRBD1,.,TRBV2,TRBJ1-1,TGTGCCAGCAGTGCCATGAGGACAGGGGGGAACACTGAAGCTTTCTTT,CASSAMRTGGNTEAFF
TRBD1,.,TRBV5-1,TRBJ2-6,TGCGCCAGCAGCCGCGGACAGGGGGTGGGCTCTGGGGCCAACGTCCTGACTTTC,CASSRGQGVGSGANVLTF
.,.,TRBV6-5,TRBJ2-5,TGTGCCAGCAGTTACCTTAGACCGGGGGTAGAGACCCAGTACTTC,CASSYLRPGVETQYF
.,.,TRBV9,TRBJ2-3,TGTGCCAGCAGCCGGTTATCTAGCGCCGATACGCAGTATTTT,CASSRLSSADTQYF
TRBD1,.,TRBV6-1,TRBJ1-2,TGTGCCAGCAGTGAAGCGGCAGGGGGCAGCTATGGCTACACCTTC,CASSEAAGGSYGYTF
TRBD1,.,TRBV6-5,TRBJ1-5,TGTGCCAGCAGCAGGGACAGGGCTCAGCCCCAGCATTTT,CASSRDRAQPQHF
.,.,TRBV7-3,TRBJ1-1,TGTGCCAGCAGCCCCCCCACAGGGACCTCGGGCACTGAAGCTTTCTTT,CASSPPTGTSGTEAFF
.,.,TRBV7-2,TRBJ1-1,TGTGCCAGCAGCTCCAACTCGGTGCGGAACACTGAAGCTTTCTTT,CASSSNSVRNTEAFF
TRBD1,.,TRBV19,TRBJ1-1,TGTGCCAGTAGTATTTCCGGGACAGGGTTCGCTGAAGCTTTCTTT,CASSISGTGFAEAFF
TRBD1,.,TRBV18,TRBJ1-4,TGTGCCAGCTCACCACCGGGACAGGGGACTGAAAAACTGTTTTTT,CASSPPGQGTEKLFF
TRBD2,.,TRBV28,TRBJ2-7,TGTGCCAGCAGCAGCGGGGGGATCTCCTACGAGCAGTACTTC,CASSSGGISYEQYF
.,.,TRBV19,TRBJ2-1,TGTGCCAGTAGTATTGCCAGGGGTTTGTACAATGAGCAGTTCTTC,CASSIARGLYNEQFF
.,.,TRBV5-1,TRBJ1-1,TGCGCCAGCAGCTCCTTAGGGGGGAACACTGAAGCTTTCTTT,CASSSLGGNTEAFF
TRBD1,.,TRBV29-1,TRBJ2-3,TGCAGCGTCGTTTCGGGACAGGGGATACGCACAGATACGCAGTATTTT,CSVVSGQGIRTDTQYF
TRBD2,.,TRBV6-6,TRBJ2-3,TGTGCCAGCAGACCTCTAGCGGGGGGGCCGAAAGATACGCAGTATTTT,CASRPLAGGPKDTQYF
TRBD1,.,TRBV7-6,TRBJ1-1,TGTGCCAGCAGCTTAGGTGACAGGGACAACACTGAAGCTTTCTTT,CASSLGDRDNTEAFF
TRBD2,once,TRBV5-1,TRBJ2-3,TGCGCCAGCAGCTTATCGACTAGCGGGGGGCTTGGGGGCGCTTCAGATACGCAGTATTTT,CASSLSTSGGLGGASDTQYF
TRBD2,.,TRBV2,TRBJ2-7,TGTGCCAGCAGTGGAGCCGGTAGCGGGGGCCCCTACGAGCAGTACTTC,CASSGAGSGGPYEQYF
TRBD2,.,TRBV9,TRBJ2-1,TGTGCCAGCGACAGCGGGAGGGTATACAATGAGCAGTTCTTC,CASDSGRVYNEQFF
.,few,TRBV9,TRBJ2-2,TGTGCCAGCAGCTCCCCCGGGTGGGGGCGCGGAGAGGGGGGGGAGCTGTTTTTT,CASSSPGWGRGEGGELFF
TRBD1,.,TRBV5-1,TRBJ1-1,TGCGCCAGCAGCCGGACAGGGGCGAACACTGAAGCTTTCTTT,CASSRTGANTEAFF
.,.,TRBV7-2,TRBJ1-1,TGTGCCAGCAGCTTAGACCGGTACACTGAAGCTTTCTTT,CASSLDRYTEAFF
TRBD2,.,TRBV7-9,TRBJ2-5,TGTGCCAGCAGCTTAGGGACTAGCGAGACCCAGTACTTC,CASSLGTSETQYF